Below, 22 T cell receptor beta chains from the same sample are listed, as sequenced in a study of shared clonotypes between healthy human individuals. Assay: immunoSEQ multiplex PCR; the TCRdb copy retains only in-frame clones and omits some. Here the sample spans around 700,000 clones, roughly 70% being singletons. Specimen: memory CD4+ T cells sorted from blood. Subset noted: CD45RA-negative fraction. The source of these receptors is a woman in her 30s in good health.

The CDR3 DNA sequence: TGTGCCAGCAGCTTAGGGACGGCGAGGAACATTCAGTACTTC. This codes for CASSLGTARNIQYF. This chain uses TRBV11-3 with TRBJ2-4; no firm D call. Germline V gives CDR1 SGHNT, CDR2 YENEEA. The CDR3 is made up of 14 amino acids. Between the trimmed V and J ends, which lost 1 base and 7 bases, there was a span of 11 bases.

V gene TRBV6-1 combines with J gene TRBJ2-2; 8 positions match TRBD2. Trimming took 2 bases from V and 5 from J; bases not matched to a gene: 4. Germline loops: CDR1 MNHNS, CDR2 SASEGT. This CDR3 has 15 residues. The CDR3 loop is CASSESGTSTGELFF. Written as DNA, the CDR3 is TGTGCCAGCAGTGAATCCGGGACTAGTACCGGGGAGCTGTTTTTT.

CDR3 sequence: CASSFEEYSNQPQHF. CDR3 in DNA: TGTGCCAGCAGTTTTGAGGAATATAGCAATCAGCCCCAGCATTTT. J is TRBJ1-5 and V is TRBV28; D uncertain. V dropped 3 bases and J dropped 0 bases, with 9 bases sitting between them. There are 15 residues in the CDR3. Germline V CDR1 and CDR2: MDHEN, SYDVKM.

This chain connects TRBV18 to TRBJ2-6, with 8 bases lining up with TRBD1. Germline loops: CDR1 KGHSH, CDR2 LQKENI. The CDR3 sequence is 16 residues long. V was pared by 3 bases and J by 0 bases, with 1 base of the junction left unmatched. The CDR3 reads CASSPDRVSGANVLTF. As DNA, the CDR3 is TGTGCCAGCTCACCGGACAGGGTCTCTGGGGCCAACGTCCTGACTTTC.

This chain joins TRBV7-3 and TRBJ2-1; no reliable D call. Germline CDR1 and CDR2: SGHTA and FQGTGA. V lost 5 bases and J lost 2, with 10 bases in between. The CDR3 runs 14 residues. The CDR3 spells CASSRDSAYNEQFF. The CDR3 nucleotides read TGTGCCAGCAGCCGCGACTCCGCCTACAATGAGCAGTTCTTC.

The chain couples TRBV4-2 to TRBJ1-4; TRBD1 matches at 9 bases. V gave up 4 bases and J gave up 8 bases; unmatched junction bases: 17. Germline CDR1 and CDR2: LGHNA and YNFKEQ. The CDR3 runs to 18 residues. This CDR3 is CASSPHRGRSKQGEKLFF. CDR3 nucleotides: TGTGCCAGCAGCCCTCACAGGGGGCGGAGTAAGCAGGGCGAAAAACTGTTTTTT.

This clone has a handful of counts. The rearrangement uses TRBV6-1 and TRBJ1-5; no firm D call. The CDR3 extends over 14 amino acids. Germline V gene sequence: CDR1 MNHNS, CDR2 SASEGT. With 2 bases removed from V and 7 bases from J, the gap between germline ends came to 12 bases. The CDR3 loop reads CASSENRSRQPQHF. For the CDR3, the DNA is TGTGCCAGCAGTGAAAACCGGTCCCGCCAGCCCCAGCATTTT.

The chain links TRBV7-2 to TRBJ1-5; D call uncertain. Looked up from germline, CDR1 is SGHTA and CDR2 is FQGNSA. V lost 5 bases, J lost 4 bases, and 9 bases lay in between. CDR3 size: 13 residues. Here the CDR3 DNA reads TGTGCCAGCAGCACCACCGTGAATCAGCCCCAGCATTTT. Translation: CASSTTVNQPQHF.

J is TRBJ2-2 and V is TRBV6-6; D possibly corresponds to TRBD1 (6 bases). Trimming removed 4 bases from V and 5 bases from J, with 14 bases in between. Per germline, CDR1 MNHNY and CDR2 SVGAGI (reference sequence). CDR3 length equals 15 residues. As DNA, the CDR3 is TGTGCCAGCAGTTTTAACAGGGTCGTAACCGGGGAGCTGTTTTTT. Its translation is CASSFNRVVTGELFF.

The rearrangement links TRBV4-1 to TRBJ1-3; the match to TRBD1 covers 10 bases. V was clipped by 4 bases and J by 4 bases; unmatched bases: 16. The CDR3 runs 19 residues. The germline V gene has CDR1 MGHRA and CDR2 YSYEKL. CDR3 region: CASSRDPDRGLFKGNTIYF. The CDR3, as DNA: TGCGCCAGCAGCCGAGACCCGGACAGGGGGTTATTTAAGGGAAACACCATATATTTT.

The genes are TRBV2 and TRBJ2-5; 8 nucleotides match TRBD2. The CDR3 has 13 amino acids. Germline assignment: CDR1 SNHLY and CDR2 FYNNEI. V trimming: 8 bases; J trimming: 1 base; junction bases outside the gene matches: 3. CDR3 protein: CASGGTSQETQYF. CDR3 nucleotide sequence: TGTGCCAGCGGGGGGACTAGCCAAGAGACCCAGTACTTC.

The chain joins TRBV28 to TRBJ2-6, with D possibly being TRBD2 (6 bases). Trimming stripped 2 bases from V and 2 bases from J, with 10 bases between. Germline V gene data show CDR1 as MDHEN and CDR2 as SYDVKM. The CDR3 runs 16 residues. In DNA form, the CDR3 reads TGTGCCAGCAGTTTAAGATGGGGGGCTGGGGCCAACGTCCTGACTTTC. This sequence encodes CASSLRWGAGANVLTF.

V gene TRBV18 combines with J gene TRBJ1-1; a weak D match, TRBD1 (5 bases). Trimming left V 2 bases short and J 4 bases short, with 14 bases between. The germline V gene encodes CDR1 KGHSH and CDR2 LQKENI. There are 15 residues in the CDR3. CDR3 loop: CASSPGPGQGTEAFF. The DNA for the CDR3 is TGTGCCAGCTCACCAGGACCCGGCCAGGGCACTGAAGCTTTCTTT.

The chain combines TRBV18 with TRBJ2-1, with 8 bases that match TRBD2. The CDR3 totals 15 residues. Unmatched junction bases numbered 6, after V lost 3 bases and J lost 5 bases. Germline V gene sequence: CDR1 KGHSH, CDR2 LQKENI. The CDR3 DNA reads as TGTGCCAGCTCACCTCAAGCGGGAGTCCACAATGAGCAGTTCTTC. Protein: CASSPQAGVHNEQFF.

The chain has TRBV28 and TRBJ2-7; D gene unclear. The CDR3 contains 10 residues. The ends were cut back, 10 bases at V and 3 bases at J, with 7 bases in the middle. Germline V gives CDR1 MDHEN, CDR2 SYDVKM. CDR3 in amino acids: CATSDYEQYF. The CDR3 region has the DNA TGTGCCACGTCGGACTACGAGCAGTACTTC. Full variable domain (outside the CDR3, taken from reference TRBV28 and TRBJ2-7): DVKVTQSSRYLVKRTGEKVFLECVQDMDHENMFWYRQDPGLGLRLIYFSYDVKMKEKGDIPEGYSVSREKKERFSLILESASTNQTSMYLCATSDYEQYFGPGTRLTVT.

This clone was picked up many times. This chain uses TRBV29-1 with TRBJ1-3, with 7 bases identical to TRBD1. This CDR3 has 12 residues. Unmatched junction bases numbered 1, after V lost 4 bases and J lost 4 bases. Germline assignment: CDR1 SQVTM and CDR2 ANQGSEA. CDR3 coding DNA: TGCAGCGTTGCGGGACAGGGAAACACCATATATTTT. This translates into CSVAGQGNTIYF. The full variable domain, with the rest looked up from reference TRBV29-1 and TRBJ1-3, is SAVISQKPSRDICQRGTSLTIQCQVDSQVTMMFWYRQQPGQSLTLIATANQGSEATYESGFVIDKFPISRPNLTFSTLTVSNMSPEDSSIYLCSVAGQGNTIYFGEGSWLTVV.

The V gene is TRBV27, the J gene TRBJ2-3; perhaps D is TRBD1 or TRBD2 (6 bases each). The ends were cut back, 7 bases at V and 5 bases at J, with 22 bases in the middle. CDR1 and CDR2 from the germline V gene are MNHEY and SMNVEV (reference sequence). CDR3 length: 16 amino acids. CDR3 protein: CASTPFRGDLGDTQYF. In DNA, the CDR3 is TGTGCCAGCACTCCTTTTAGGGGGGATCTGGGAGATACGCAGTATTTT.

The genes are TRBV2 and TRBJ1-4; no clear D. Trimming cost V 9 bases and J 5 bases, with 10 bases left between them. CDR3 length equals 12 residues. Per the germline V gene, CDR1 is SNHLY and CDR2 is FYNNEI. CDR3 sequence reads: CASFGLNEKLFF. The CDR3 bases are TGTGCCAGTTTCGGCTTAAATGAAAAACTGTTTTTT.

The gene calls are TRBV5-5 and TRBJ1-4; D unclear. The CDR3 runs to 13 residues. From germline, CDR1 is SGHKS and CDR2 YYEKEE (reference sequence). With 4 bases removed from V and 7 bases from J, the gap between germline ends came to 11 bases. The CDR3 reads CASSQRQAEKLFF. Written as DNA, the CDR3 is TGTGCCAGCAGCCAGCGTCAGGCTGAAAAACTGTTTTTT.

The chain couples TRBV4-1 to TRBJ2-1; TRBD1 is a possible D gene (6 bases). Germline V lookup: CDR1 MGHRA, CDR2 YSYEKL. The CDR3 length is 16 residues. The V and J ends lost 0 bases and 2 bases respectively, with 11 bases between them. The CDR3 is CASSQDGQGTYNEQFF. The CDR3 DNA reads TGCGCCAGCAGCCAAGATGGCCAGGGGACCTACAATGAGCAGTTCTTC.

CDR3 coding DNA: TGTGCCATCAGTGATTCAGGACGGCCGAGAACTGAAGCTTTCTTT. It codes for CAISDSGRPRTEAFF. This chain connects TRBV10-3 to TRBJ1-1; D is ambiguous. This CDR3 region has 15 residues. The V and J ends lost 3 bases and 5 bases respectively, with 16 bases between them. CDR1 and CDR2 (germline): ENHRY, SYGVKD.

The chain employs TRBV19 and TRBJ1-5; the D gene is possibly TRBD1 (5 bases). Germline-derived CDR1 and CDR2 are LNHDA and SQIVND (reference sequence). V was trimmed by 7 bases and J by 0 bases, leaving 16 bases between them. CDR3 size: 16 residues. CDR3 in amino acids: CASKGVERGSNQPQHF. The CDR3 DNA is TGTGCCAGTAAAGGGGTAGAGAGGGGTAGCAATCAGCCCCAGCATTTT.